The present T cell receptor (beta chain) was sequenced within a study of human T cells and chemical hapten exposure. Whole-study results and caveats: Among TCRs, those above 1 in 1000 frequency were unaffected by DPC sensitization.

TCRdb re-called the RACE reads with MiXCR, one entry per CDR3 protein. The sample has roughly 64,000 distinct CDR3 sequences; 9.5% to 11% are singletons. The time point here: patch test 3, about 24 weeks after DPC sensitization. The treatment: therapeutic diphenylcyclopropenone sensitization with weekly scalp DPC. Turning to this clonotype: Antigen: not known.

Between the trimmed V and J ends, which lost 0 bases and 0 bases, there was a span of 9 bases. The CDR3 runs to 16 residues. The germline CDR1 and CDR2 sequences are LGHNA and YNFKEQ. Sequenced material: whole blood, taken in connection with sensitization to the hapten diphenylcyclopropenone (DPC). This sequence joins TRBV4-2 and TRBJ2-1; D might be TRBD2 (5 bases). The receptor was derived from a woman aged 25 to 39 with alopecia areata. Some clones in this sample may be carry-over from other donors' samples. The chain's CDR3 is CASSQDFSASYNEQFF. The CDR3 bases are TGTGCCAGCAGCCAAGATTTTAGCGCCTCCTACAATGAGCAGTTCTTC.